Presented here are 25 T cell receptor beta chains from one specimen sequenced in a study of beta chain features in type 1 diabetes. Study-level points and caveats: Type 1 diabetes patients showed a moderate but significant shortening of TCRB CDR3s in all four CD4+ subsets.

These receptors have no known antigen. The study reverse transcribed the entire isolated RNA, so it sequenced expressed TCRB transcripts. This table comes from immunoSEQ multiplex PCR, and its TCRdb copy is limited to in-frame clones, with some not included. The data show around 130,000 clones, with about 17% seen just once and approximately 2.2% held by the top ten. Sequenced input: central memory CD4+ T cells from blood. Receptors were obtained from a man aged 30 to 45 with type 1 diabetes.

This chain connects TRBV4-3 to TRBJ2-7, with D unresolved. This CDR3 region has 13 residues. Per germline, CDR1 LGHNA and CDR2 YSLEER. V was cut by 4 bases and J by 6 bases, with 13 bases left in between. CDR3 sequence reads: CASSPSFTAEQYF. CDR3 sequence (DNA): TGCGCCAGCAGCCCGTCTTTCACGGCCGAGCAGTACTTC.

The chain joins TRBV28 to TRBJ2-7; no reliable D call. Germline V gene lookup returns CDR1 MDHEN and CDR2 SYDVKM. This CDR3 comprises 15 residues. The V end lost 5 bases, the J end lost 6 bases, and 20 bases lay between the germline ends. The chain's CDR3 is CASSAPILEGGEQYF. As DNA, the CDR3 is TGTGCCAGCAGTGCCCCAATCCTAGAAGGTGGCGAGCAGTACTTC.

This chain links TRBV7-2 with TRBJ2-3, with D perhaps matching TRBD2 (10 bases). This CDR3 has 15 residues. V gave up 4 bases and J gave up 7 bases, with 18 bases separating them. CDR1 and CDR2 (germline): SGHTA, FQGNSA. The CDR3 DNA reads as TGTGCCAGCAGCTGGACTAGCGGACAGGGGAATACGCAGTATTTT. It specifies CASSWTSGQGNTQYF.

This clone has more than one count but fewer than ten. The chain has TRBV6-5 and TRBJ1-5, with 8 bases aligning to TRBD1. Germline V lookup: CDR1 MNHEY, CDR2 SVGAGI. The CDR3 totals 14 residues. V was clipped by 6 bases and J by 6 bases; unmatched bases: 7. The CDR3 loop reads CASSTRGLGQPQHF. The CDR3 DNA reads TGTGCCAGCAGCACCAGGGGGCTGGGTCAGCCCCAGCATTTT.

This clone was picked up a small number of times. V gene TRBV9 combines with J gene TRBJ1-4; possibly TRBD1 for D (5 bases). This CDR3 spans 13 amino acids. V shed 4 bases and J shed 10 bases, with 14 bases lying between them. The germline gives CDR1 SGDLS, CDR2 YYNGEE. The CDR3 is CASSSPTVRKLFF. The CDR3 DNA is TGTGCCAGCAGCTCCCCGACAGTAAGAAAACTGTTTTTT.

This clone was recorded a few times. In DNA, the CDR3 is TGTGCCAGCAGCCGGACTCTCGACAGTTCTAATGAAAAACTGTTTTTT. It codes for CASSRTLDSSNEKLFF. The rearrangement uses TRBV9 and TRBJ1-4; D perhaps matches TRBD1 (5 bases). CDR3 length: 16 amino acids. Germline V gene lookup returns CDR1 SGDLS and CDR2 YYNGEE. Between the trimmed V and J ends, which lost 4 bases and 3 bases, there was a span of 16 bases.

Comment on this clone: This sequence is one base from a far larger clone and is likely a read error. This rearrangement joins TRBV29-1 to TRBJ2-7; D not resolved. Per germline, CDR1 SQVTM and CDR2 ANQGSEA. This CDR3 has 12 residues. The CDR3: CSDEGQSYEQYF. The CDR3 bases are TGCAGCGATGAAGGGCAGTCCTACGAGCAGTACTTC.

This clone was counted between two and nine times. The chain joins TRBV18 to TRBJ2-7; TRBD1 aligns across 9 bases. The trim removed 4 bases at V and 4 bases at J, leaving 5 bases unmatched. The CDR3 consists of 14 residues. Germline V CDR1 and CDR2: KGHSH, LQKENI. The CDR3, as DNA: TGTGCCAGCTCACTGACAGGGGGGAGATACGAGCAGTACTTC. Amino acid sequence: CASSLTGGRYEQYF.

This clone occurred once. This chain uses TRBV7-2 with TRBJ1-1; no clear D gene. V was shortened by 1 base and J by 4 bases, with 7 bases between the two germline ends. Germline CDR1 and CDR2: SGHTA and FQGNSA. CDR3 length equals 13 residues. The CDR3, as DNA: TGTGCCAGCAGCTTAGGGGCTCCCACTGAAGCTTTCTTT. This translates into CASSLGAPTEAFF.

In the case of this clone: The CDR3 does not close with the conserved phenylalanine or tryptophan, likely indicating a read error. The limits of the CDR3 on the DNA are not certain, so only TCRdb's listed CDR3 is given. V and J are TRBV29-1 and TRBJ2-3; TRBD2 was called by the table and not checked on the DNA. Germline CDR1 is SQVTM and CDR2 is ANQGSEA. The CDR3 adds up to 9 amino acids, both ends counted. CDR3 sequence: CSLGGGTDI.

The chain is built from TRBV6-5 and TRBJ2-7; no clear D gene. The CDR3 length is 15 residues. Trimming took off 6 bases at V and 5 bases at J, with 20 bases between the two ends. Germline lookup yields CDR1 MNHEY and CDR2 SVGAGI. In DNA, the CDR3 is TGTGCCAGCAGCGGCCGGGCCCTTCTCCGCCACGAGCAGTACTTC. It yields the protein CASSGRALLRHEQYF.

The table lists this clone with a few counts. The gene calls are TRBV14 and TRBJ1-6, with D possibly matching TRBD1 (6 bases). Per the germline V gene, CDR1 is SGHDN and CDR2 is FVKESK. CDR3 length: 15 residues. The V gene lost 0 bases and the J gene lost 8 bases, with 11 bases spanning the gap. The CDR3 loop reads CASSQEAGAYSPLHF. Written as DNA, the CDR3 is TGTGCCAGCAGCCAAGAAGCAGGGGCCTATTCACCCCTCCACTTT.

This clone was observed a handful of times. CDR3 sequence: CASSQDRGTGGPTSLHF. In nucleotides, the CDR3 is TGCGCCAGCAGCCAAGATCGGGGGACAGGGGGCCCTACGTCCCTCCACTTT. The chain recombines TRBV4-3 with TRBJ1-6, with TRBD1 matching over 12 bases. Germline CDR1 is LGHNA and CDR2 is YSLEER. The CDR3 spans 17 residues. The ends lost 0 bases at V and 14 bases at J; junction bases unmatched: 11.

There are a few counts of this clone. The chain recombines TRBV4-3 with TRBJ1-2, with a weak D call TRBD1 (6 bases). From germline, CDR1 is LGHNA and CDR2 YSLEER. The CDR3 covers 15 residues. Between the trimmed V and J ends, which lost 4 bases and 8 bases, there was a span of 20 bases. The CDR3 sequence: CASSPDSWTVGGYTF. CDR3 bases: TGCGCCAGCAGCCCCGACTCCTGGACAGTCGGAGGCTACACCTTC.

The chain recombines TRBV2 with TRBJ1-4; D gene uncertain. Trimming left V 3 bases short and J 5 bases short, with 13 bases between. Germline CDR1 SNHLY, CDR2 FYNNEI. The CDR3 sequence is 15 residues long. The CDR3 is CASSDAGPQNEKLFF. The CDR3 region has the DNA TGTGCCAGCAGTGATGCCGGGCCCCAAAATGAAAAACTGTTTTTT.

In this sample, this clone turned up a few times. The V gene is TRBV7-2, the J gene TRBJ2-2; 7 bases are a match to TRBD1. The trim removed 4 bases at V and 0 bases at J, leaving 5 bases unmatched. CDR3 length equals 16 residues. Per the germline V gene, CDR1 is SGHTA and CDR2 is FQGNSA. The CDR3 reads CASSSGQAPNTGELFF. The CDR3 DNA reads TGTGCCAGCAGCTCCGGACAGGCCCCGAACACCGGGGAGCTGTTTTTT.

This clone occurred a few times. The rearrangement links TRBV7-9 to TRBJ2-5, with D tentatively TRBD1 (7 bases). Germline loops: CDR1 SEHNR, CDR2 FQNEAQ (reference sequence). The CDR3 sequence is 17 residues long. V was shortened by 5 bases and J by 1 base, with 20 bases between the two germline ends. The CDR3 region is CASSTGRYRGSQETQYF. The CDR3 bases are TGTGCCAGCAGCACCGGGAGATACAGGGGCAGCCAAGAGACCCAGTACTTC.

There are many counts of this clone. Other DNA sequences in this specimen translate into the identical CDR3. This chain joins TRBV7-2 and TRBJ1-4, with D maybe TRBD1 (5 bases). V lost 1 base to trimming and J lost 0 bases, with 6 bases between them. The CDR3 has 15 residues. The germline V gene has CDR1 SGHTA and CDR2 FQGNSA. CDR3 loop: CASSLGDSTNEKLFF. CDR3 DNA sequence: TGTGCCAGCAGCTTAGGGGACTCAACTAATGAAAAACTGTTTTTT.

This clone was found a few times. The chain uses TRBV18 and TRBJ2-1, with D possibly being TRBD1 or TRBD2 (5 bases each). This CDR3 region has 17 residues. With 2 bases removed from V and 0 bases from J, the gap between germline ends came to 14 bases. Per the germline V gene, CDR1 is KGHSH and CDR2 is LQKENI. The CDR3 loop reads CASSPLAGTSSYNEQFF. The CDR3 region has the DNA TGTGCCAGCTCACCATTGGCAGGGACGAGCTCCTACAATGAGCAGTTCTTC.

The rearrangement uses TRBV18 and TRBJ1-2; 7 bases agree with TRBD1. There are 14 residues in the CDR3. Germline V CDR1 and CDR2: KGHSH, LQKENI. V was pared by 3 bases and J by 6 bases, with 7 bases of the junction left unmatched. CDR3 loop: CASSPSSGGNGYTF. The CDR3 nucleotides read TGTGCCAGCTCACCGAGCTCAGGGGGAAATGGCTACACCTTC.

Written as DNA, the CDR3 is TGTGCCAGCAGCGCCCAGGGGGCAGGTTCACCCCTCCACTTT. As protein: CASSAQGAGSPLHF. The chain employs TRBV9 and TRBJ1-6; TRBD1 agrees at 8 bases. The CDR3 has 14 residues. Germline V gene data show CDR1 as SGDLS and CDR2 as YYNGEE. The V gene end was trimmed by 3 bases and the J gene end by 9 bases; junction bases not matched to a gene: 5.

This clone was detected a few times. The V gene is TRBV7-2, the J gene TRBJ2-1; 11 bases agree with TRBD2. V lost 5 bases and J lost 2; bases outside the gene matches: 2. The CDR3 totals 15 residues. The germline V gene has CDR1 SGHTA and CDR2 FQGNSA. In nucleotides, the CDR3 is TGTGCCAGCAGCCTTAGCGGGGGGGCCTACAATGAGCAGTTCTTC. It is translated as CASSLSGGAYNEQFF. The full variable domain, its missing parts supplied by reference TRBV7-2 and TRBJ2-1, is GAGVSQSPSNKVTEKGKDVELRCDPISGHTALYWYRQSLGQGLEFLIYFQGNSAPDKSGLPSDRFSAERTGGSVSTLTIQRTQQEDSAVYLCASSLSGGAYNEQFFGPGTRLTVL.

This clone appeared a few times. This rearrangement joins TRBV2 to TRBJ2-1; possible D gene TRBD2, 6 bases. V was pared by 5 bases and J by 1 base, with 9 bases between. The CDR3 has 14 amino acids. Germline loops: CDR1 SNHLY, CDR2 FYNNEI. The CDR3 nucleotides read TGTGCCAGCAGTCTTAGCGGATCCTACAATGAGCAGTTCTTC. Protein: CASSLSGSYNEQFF. The full variable domain, in which reference TRBV2 and TRBJ2-1 provide the parts outside the CDR3, is EPEVTQTPSHQVTQMGQEVILRCVPISNHLYFYWYRQILGQKVEFLVSFYNNEISEKSEIFDDQFSVERPDGSNFTLKIRSTKLEDSAMYFCASSLSGSYNEQFFGPGTRLTVL.

The table lists this clone with a few counts. The chain couples TRBV5-1 to TRBJ2-3; 7 positions match TRBD2. Germline CDR1 reads SGHRS; CDR2 reads YFSETQ. The CDR3 has 15 amino acids. With 3 bases clipped from V and 2 bases from J, the junction kept 6 bases outside the gene matches. CDR3 region: CASSYYGLDTDTQYF. DNA for the CDR3: TGCGCCAGCAGCTACTACGGACTAGACACAGATACGCAGTATTTT.

The rearrangement joins TRBV5-1 to TRBJ2-1; D uncertain. Per the germline V gene, CDR1 is SGHRS and CDR2 is YFSETQ. The V end lost 3 bases, the J end lost 10 bases, and 11 bases lay between the germline ends. The CDR3 is made up of 12 amino acids. CDR3 protein: CASSSQVGEQFF. As DNA, the CDR3 is TGCGCCAGCAGCTCTCAGGTCGGGGAGCAGTTCTTC.